These T cell receptor beta chains were read from a single sample in a study of T cell responses to AZD1222 COVID-19 vaccine. The protocol was immunoSEQ multiplex PCR, while the TCRdb copy is restricted to in-frame clones and leaves out a portion. Among fewer than 90,000 clones listed, about nine tenths were seen once. The sequencing used peripheral blood, collected 28 days after the second AZD1222 dose. These receptors came from an adult who received the AZD1222 COVID-19 vaccine. Both conserved end residues are part of each CDR3. D genes are given only for firm matches. A row's size may be missing; if present it is once, few, many or a size class.

j_gene: TRBJ2-7; v_gene: TRBV28; len: 15; abundance: .; d_gene: .; CDR3aa: CASSPSLAASYEQYF; CDR3nt: TGTGCCAGCAGTCCGAGCCTCGCGGCCTCCTACGAGCAGTACTTC
j_gene: TRBJ2-7; v_gene: TRBV25-1; len: 14; abundance: .; d_gene: .; CDR3aa: CASSGYYKTDEQYF; CDR3nt: TGTGCCAGCAGTGGGTACTACAAAACCGACGAGCAGTACTTC
j_gene: TRBJ1-2; v_gene: TRBV27; len: 13; abundance: .; d_gene: .; CDR3aa: CASSFVGGYGYTF; CDR3nt: TGTGCCAGCAGTTTTGTGGGAGGCTATGGCTACACCTTC
j_gene: TRBJ1-1; v_gene: TRBV7-9; len: 13; abundance: .; d_gene: TRBD1; CDR3aa: CASSPDRVTEAFF; CDR3nt: TGTGCCAGCAGCCCGGACAGGGTGACTGAAGCTTTCTTT
j_gene: TRBJ1-4; v_gene: TRBV9; len: 14; abundance: .; d_gene: .; CDR3aa: CASSVTPSGEKLFF; CDR3nt: TGTGCCAGCAGCGTAACCCCCAGCGGGGAAAAACTGTTTTTT
j_gene: TRBJ1-3; v_gene: TRBV7-8; len: 15; abundance: .; d_gene: .; CDR3aa: CASSLPRFGGNTIYF; CDR3nt: TGTGCCAGCAGCTTACCGCGGTTTGGGGGAAACACCATATATTTT
j_gene: TRBJ2-1; v_gene: TRBV9; len: 15; abundance: .; d_gene: .; CDR3aa: CASSVEGLAPNEQFF; CDR3nt: TGTGCCAGCAGCGTAGAGGGGTTAGCCCCCAATGAGCAGTTCTTC
j_gene: TRBJ2-2; v_gene: TRBV5-4; len: 16; abundance: .; d_gene: .; CDR3aa: CASSLRSVMFAGELFF; CDR3nt: TGTGCCAGCAGCTTGAGGTCTGTGATGTTTGCCGGGGAGCTGTTTTTT
j_gene: TRBJ1-5; v_gene: TRBV13; len: 12; abundance: .; d_gene: .; CDR3aa: CASSLGPQPQHF; CDR3nt: TGTGCCAGCAGCTTAGGCCCTCAGCCCCAGCATTTT
j_gene: TRBJ2-1; v_gene: TRBV4-3; len: 16; abundance: .; d_gene: TRBD2; CDR3aa: CASSPGTSGLYNEQFF; CDR3nt: TGCGCCAGCAGCCCTGGGACTAGCGGGCTATACAATGAGCAGTTCTTC
j_gene: TRBJ1-5; v_gene: TRBV27; len: 14; abundance: .; d_gene: .; CDR3aa: CASSLPPWVQPQHF; CDR3nt: TGTGCCAGCAGTTTACCTCCCTGGGTTCAGCCCCAGCATTTT
j_gene: TRBJ1-4; v_gene: TRBV5-1; len: 14; abundance: .; d_gene: .; CDR3aa: CASSQGPTAEKLFF; CDR3nt: TGCGCCAGCAGTCAGGGACCGACGGCTGAAAAACTGTTTTTT
j_gene: TRBJ2-1; v_gene: TRBV15; len: 15; abundance: .; d_gene: .; CDR3aa: CATSPSRGTYNEQFF; CDR3nt: TGTGCCACCAGCCCCTCTAGGGGGACCTACAATGAGCAGTTCTTC
j_gene: TRBJ1-5; v_gene: TRBV28; len: 16; abundance: .; d_gene: TRBD1; CDR3aa: CASRSHRGPPDQPQHF; CDR3nt: TGTGCCAGCAGGTCGCACAGGGGCCCACCCGATCAGCCCCAGCATTTT
j_gene: TRBJ1-2; v_gene: TRBV11-2; len: 15; abundance: .; d_gene: .; CDR3aa: CASSLAQGTDYGYTF; CDR3nt: TGTGCCAGCAGCTTAGCGCAGGGGACGGACTATGGCTACACCTTC
j_gene: TRBJ1-2; v_gene: TRBV5-1; len: 14; abundance: .; d_gene: .; CDR3aa: CASSSRDPNYGYTF; CDR3nt: TGCGCCAGCAGCTCGCGAGACCCTAACTATGGCTACACCTTC
j_gene: TRBJ1-2; v_gene: TRBV12-3/TRBV12-4; len: 11; abundance: .; d_gene: .; CDR3aa: CASSLGYGYTF; CDR3nt: TGTGCCAGCAGTTTAGGATATGGCTACACCTTC
j_gene: TRBJ2-3; v_gene: TRBV10-2; len: 16; abundance: .; d_gene: TRBD2; CDR3aa: CASRDSGGAGTDTQYF; CDR3nt: TGCGCCAGCAGGGATAGCGGGGGGGCCGGTACAGATACGCAGTATTTT
j_gene: TRBJ1-1; v_gene: TRBV6-2/TRBV6-3; len: 13; abundance: .; d_gene: .; CDR3aa: CASSRGYNTEAFF; CDR3nt: TGTGCCAGCAGCCGGGGGTACAACACTGAAGCTTTCTTT
j_gene: TRBJ1-2; v_gene: TRBV2; len: 14; abundance: .; d_gene: .; CDR3aa: CASSVRGYRSGYTF; CDR3nt: TGTGCCAGCAGTGTTAGGGGGTACCGATCCGGCTACACCTTC
j_gene: TRBJ1-5; v_gene: TRBV6-2/TRBV6-3; len: 15; abundance: once; d_gene: .; CDR3aa: CASSSIEYSNQPQHF; CDR3nt: TGTGCCAGCAGCTCAATCGAGTATAGCAATCAGCCCCAGCATTTT
j_gene: TRBJ2-7; v_gene: TRBV6-1; len: 12; abundance: .; d_gene: .; CDR3aa: CASSEGRYEQYF; CDR3nt: TGTGCCAGCAGTGAGGGGAGATACGAGCAGTACTTC
j_gene: TRBJ2-1; v_gene: TRBV30; len: 11; abundance: .; d_gene: .; CDR3aa: CAWSVYNEQFF; CDR3nt: TGTGCCTGGAGTGTATACAATGAGCAGTTCTTC
j_gene: TRBJ1-1; v_gene: TRBV27; len: 15; abundance: .; d_gene: .; CDR3aa: CASSPLVAGNTEAFF; CDR3nt: TGTGCCAGCAGTCCCCTGGTGGCGGGGAACACTGAAGCTTTCTTT
j_gene: TRBJ1-5; v_gene: TRBV19; len: 12; abundance: once; d_gene: .; CDR3aa: CASRAGNQPQHF; CDR3nt: TGTGCCAGTAGGGCGGGTAATCAGCCCCAGCATTTT
j_gene: TRBJ1-2; v_gene: TRBV19; len: 15; abundance: .; d_gene: TRBD1; CDR3aa: CASSVKTGANYGYTF; CDR3nt: TGTGCCAGTAGTGTTAAAACAGGGGCTAACTATGGCTACACCTTC
j_gene: TRBJ1-5; v_gene: TRBV5-1; len: 14; abundance: .; d_gene: .; CDR3aa: CASSLGAGHQPQHF; CDR3nt: TGCGCCAGCAGCTTGGGGGCAGGGCATCAGCCCCAGCATTTT
j_gene: TRBJ1-2; v_gene: TRBV2; len: 14; abundance: .; d_gene: .; CDR3aa: CASRFYTGIYGYTF; CDR3nt: TGTGCCAGCCGATTCTACACGGGTATCTATGGCTACACCTTC
j_gene: TRBJ2-7; v_gene: TRBV5-1; len: 18; abundance: .; d_gene: TRBD2; CDR3aa: CASSLGASGGTLSYEQYF; CDR3nt: TGCGCCAGCAGCTTGGGGGCTAGCGGGGGGACCCTCTCCTACGAGCAGTACTTC
j_gene: TRBJ1-4; v_gene: TRBV5-4; len: 16; abundance: .; d_gene: .; CDR3aa: CASSLDGGRPNEKLFF; CDR3nt: TGTGCCAGCAGCTTGGACGGGGGGCGCCCTAATGAAAAACTGTTTTTT
j_gene: TRBJ1-5; v_gene: TRBV6-2/TRBV6-3; len: 16; abundance: once; d_gene: .; CDR3aa: CASSYTTGTSNQPQHF; CDR3nt: TGTGCCAGCAGTTACACCACAGGGACGAGCAATCAGCCCCAGCATTTT
j_gene: TRBJ2-1; v_gene: TRBV12-3/TRBV12-4; len: 11; abundance: .; d_gene: .; CDR3aa: CASSFLNEQFF; CDR3nt: TGTGCCAGCAGTTTTCTTAATGAGCAGTTCTTC
j_gene: TRBJ1-6; v_gene: TRBV19; len: 16; abundance: few; d_gene: .; CDR3aa: CASSILGGGLGSPLHF; CDR3nt: TGTGCCAGTAGTATTTTGGGCGGAGGCTTAGGGTCACCCCTCCACTTT
j_gene: TRBJ2-2; v_gene: TRBV28; len: 15; abundance: .; d_gene: .; CDR3aa: CASRSGTTHTGELFF; CDR3nt: TGTGCCAGCAGGTCCGGGACCACACACACCGGGGAGCTGTTTTTT
j_gene: TRBJ2-7; v_gene: TRBV6-5; len: 10; abundance: .; d_gene: .; CDR3aa: CASRLYEQYF; CDR3nt: TGTGCCAGCAGATTATACGAGCAGTACTTC
j_gene: TRBJ1-1; v_gene: TRBV6-1; len: 14; abundance: .; d_gene: .; CDR3aa: CASSEAWSGTEAFF; CDR3nt: TGTGCCAGCAGTGAAGCTTGGAGCGGCACTGAAGCTTTCTTT
j_gene: TRBJ1-5; v_gene: TRBV27; len: 16; abundance: .; d_gene: TRBD1; CDR3aa: CASRPLPGQLNQPQHF; CDR3nt: TGTGCCAGCAGACCCCTTCCGGGACAGCTAAATCAGCCCCAGCATTTT
j_gene: TRBJ2-5; v_gene: TRBV19; len: 13; abundance: .; d_gene: .; CDR3aa: CASVTRDGETQYF; CDR3nt: TGTGCCAGTGTTACTCGGGACGGGGAGACCCAGTACTTC
j_gene: TRBJ2-5; v_gene: TRBV12-3/TRBV12-4; len: 11; abundance: .; d_gene: .; CDR3aa: CASTPGETQYF; CDR3nt: TGTGCCAGCACACCCGGGGAGACCCAGTACTTC
j_gene: TRBJ1-3; v_gene: TRBV29-1; len: 15; abundance: .; d_gene: .; CDR3aa: CSVLTAYSSGNTIYF; CDR3nt: TGCAGCGTCTTGACGGCCTATAGCTCTGGAAACACCATATATTTT
j_gene: TRBJ1-6; v_gene: TRBV4-3; len: 14; abundance: .; d_gene: TRBD1; CDR3aa: CASSPGTGVSPLHF; CDR3nt: TGCGCCAGCAGCCCCGGGACAGGGGTTTCACCCCTCCACTTT
j_gene: TRBJ2-7; v_gene: TRBV4-3; len: 15; abundance: .; d_gene: .; CDR3aa: CASSQSSGQLYEQYF; CDR3nt: TGCGCCAGCAGCCAAAGTTCAGGACAACTCTACGAGCAGTACTTC
j_gene: TRBJ1-4; v_gene: TRBV5-5; len: 16; abundance: .; d_gene: .; CDR3aa: CASSSEQATTNEKLFF; CDR3nt: TGTGCCAGCAGCTCCGAACAGGCTACAACTAATGAAAAACTGTTTTTT
j_gene: TRBJ1-2; v_gene: TRBV7-3; len: 15; abundance: .; d_gene: .; CDR3aa: CASSLTAGPNSRYTF; CDR3nt: TGTGCCAGCAGCTTAACGGCAGGGCCTAATAGTCGCTACACCTTC
j_gene: TRBJ2-3; v_gene: TRBV18; len: 15; abundance: .; d_gene: .; CDR3aa: CASSPQGLETDTQYF; CDR3nt: TGTGCCAGCTCACCACAGGGATTGGAGACAGATACGCAGTATTTT
j_gene: TRBJ1-1; v_gene: TRBV18; len: 15; abundance: .; d_gene: .; CDR3aa: CASSPRGARNTEAFF; CDR3nt: TGTGCCAGCTCGCCACGGGGGGCACGGAACACTGAAGCTTTCTTT